The rows below give T cell receptor beta chains drawn from one sample of a study of cytomegalovirus exposure and HLA in healthy donors. This table comes from immunoSEQ multiplex PCR, and its TCRdb copy is limited to in-frame clones, with some not included. The sample holds approximately 110,000 clones, 77% seen once. Sequenced material: PBMCs. These receptor sequences come from a woman aged 35 to 49 in good health and CMV-seropositive. The CDR3 runs from the conserved cysteine through the conserved F or W. A D gene is named only where the DNA matches it firmly. Expanded clones get a size class; other rows say once, few or many, or leave the size out.

cdr3_aa	cdr3_nt	j_call	d_call	v_call	clone_size
CASSLGSTGLGDNEQFF	TGTGCCAGCAGCTTAGGATCCACGGGACTCGGCGACAATGAGCAGTTCTTC	TRBJ2-1	.	TRBV7-7	.
CASSQPTSGKETQYF	TGCGCCAGCAGCCAACCTACTAGCGGGAAAGAGACCCAGTACTTC	TRBJ2-5	TRBD2	TRBV4-1	.
CASSYQGFSTEAFF	TGTGCCAGCAGCTATCAGGGGTTTAGCACTGAAGCTTTCTTT	TRBJ1-1	.	TRBV5-6	.
CASSLGWTPGDYNEQFF	TGCGCCAGCAGCTTGGGTTGGACTCCGGGCGACTACAATGAGCAGTTCTTC	TRBJ2-1	.	TRBV5-1	.
CAIPGQGTGELFF	TGTGCCATCCCGGGACAGGGAACCGGGGAGCTGTTTTTT	TRBJ2-2	TRBD1	TRBV28	once
CASSASGGTDTQYF	TGTGCCAGCAGCGCAAGCGGGGGCACAGATACGCAGTATTTT	TRBJ2-3	TRBD2	TRBV7-3	.
CASSYSGSSYEQYF	TGTGCCAGCAGCTATAGCGGGAGCTCCTACGAGCAGTACTTC	TRBJ2-7	TRBD2	TRBV2	many
CASSFPPPGTSEAFF	TGTGCCAGCAGCTTCCCCCCGCCCGGGACTTCTGAAGCTTTCTTT	TRBJ1-1	.	TRBV5-4	.
CASSAGVTYEQYF	TGCGCCAGCAGCGCGGGAGTTACCTACGAGCAGTACTTC	TRBJ2-7	TRBD2	TRBV4-1	few
CASSLGLGDTGELFF	TGTGCTAGCAGCTTAGGGCTAGGGGACACCGGGGAGCTGTTTTTT	TRBJ2-2	.	TRBV7-7	few
CASSRVATPYEQYF	TGTGCCAGCAGCCGAGTAGCTACCCCCTACGAGCAGTACTTC	TRBJ2-7	.	TRBV11-2	.
CASSLVATSGRDEQYF	TGTGCCAGCAGCTTAGTTGCGACTAGCGGGAGGGACGAGCAGTACTTC	TRBJ2-7	TRBD2	TRBV11-3	.
CASSQVGDGEQYF	TGCGCCAGCAGCCAAGTTGGCGACGGGGAGCAGTACTTC	TRBJ2-7	.	TRBV4-1	.
CASSLDSGSGGYTF	TGTGCCAGCAGCTTAGATAGCGGGTCGGGTGGCTACACCTTC	TRBJ1-2	.	TRBV11-2	.
CASSQEGQSSYGYTF	TGTGCCAGCAGCCAAGAGGGACAGAGCTCCTATGGCTACACCTTC	TRBJ1-2	TRBD1	TRBV4-2	once
CASSRSWTGCLFYNSPLHF	TGTGCCAGCAGCCGAAGCTGGACAGGATGCTTGTTTTATAATTCACCCCTCCACTTT	TRBJ1-6	TRBD1	TRBV7-3	.
CASIPGLLNTEAFF	TGTGCCAGCATACCCGGACTGCTGAACACTGAAGCTTTCTTT	TRBJ1-1	.	TRBV6-1	.
CASREREGLGEQYF	TGTGCCAGCAGAGAGCGGGAGGGCCTGGGGGAGCAGTACTTC	TRBJ2-7	TRBD2	TRBV2	.
CASSQEAPTSYEQYF	TGCGCCAGCAGCCAAGAAGCGCCGACCTCCTACGAGCAGTACTTC	TRBJ2-7	.	TRBV4-1	.
CASSLEGTGANTEAFF	TGCGCCAGCAGCTTGGAGGGGACAGGGGCGAACACTGAAGCTTTCTTT	TRBJ1-1	TRBD1	TRBV5-1	.
CASRNRSGQPQHF	TGTGCCAGCAGAAACAGGTCAGGGCAGCCCCAGCATTTT	TRBJ1-5	.	TRBV6-1	.
CASPYGYTF	TGTGCCAGCCCTTATGGCTACACCTTC	TRBJ1-2	.	TRBV11-3	.
CASSAQDRGLEVGTEAFF	TGTGCCAGCAGCGCTCAGGACAGGGGGCTAGAGGTTGGCACTGAAGCTTTCTTT	TRBJ1-1	TRBD1	TRBV5-4	.